Below are 26 T cell receptor beta chains sequenced from a single sample in a study of T-cell reconstitution after alpha-beta-depleted transplantation in children. Unique molecular identifiers featured in how the TCRbeta library was prepared. TCRdb passed the PCR reads through MiXCR, listing each CDR3 protein once. Of hundreds of thousands of distinct CDR3 sequences in the sample, 24% were seen once. Here the sequenced sample was PBMCs, mostly from graft donor cells, taken 360 days after TCRalphabeta/CD19-depleted stem cell transplant. The receptors shown here come from a female patient aged 2 to 10 who had a stem cell transplant for congenital amegakaryocytic thrombocytopenia, so the T cells may come from the graft donor.

V is TRBV7-8 and J is TRBJ2-7, with unresolved D. Germline V gene lookup returns CDR1 SGHVS and CDR2 FQNEAQ. This CDR3 comprises 16 residues. Trimming cost V 2 bases and J 0 bases, with 14 bases left between them. For the CDR3, the DNA is TGTGCCAGCAGCTTACTGGCGGTGATCGGCTCCTACGAGCAGTACTTC. It specifies CASSLLAVIGSYEQYF.

This clonotype occurred a few times. J is TRBJ2-2 and V is TRBV9; 7 nucleotides align to TRBD1. The CDR3 covers 16 residues. CDR1 is SGDLS and CDR2 is YYNGEE in the germline V gene. J gave up 7 bases and V 0 bases, and 9 bases lay outside the gene matches. In DNA form, the CDR3 reads TGTGCCAGCAGCGTAGAGTGGACAGGTTCCAGCGGGGAGCTGTTTTTT. It encodes CASSVEWTGSSGELFF.

This clonotype showed up many times. The chain joins TRBV28 to TRBJ2-5; no definite D call. The V end lost 3 bases, the J end lost 1 base, and 9 bases lay between the germline ends. CDR3 length: 14 amino acids. The germline gives CDR1 MDHEN, CDR2 SYDVKM. CDR3 nucleotides: TGTGCCAGCAGTTTGTGGGGAAGCCAAGAGACCCAGTACTTC. This sequence encodes CASSLWGSQETQYF.

The V gene is TRBV5-1, the J gene TRBJ1-4; tentatively, D is TRBD1 (6 bases). The CDR3 is 16 residues long. In germline, CDR1 is SGHRS, CDR2 YFSETQ. With 2 bases removed from V and 5 bases from J, the gap between germline ends came to 16 bases. In DNA form, the CDR3 reads TGCGCCAGCAGCTTCGGCACAGGGTCCTCAAATGAAAAACTGTTTTTT. As protein: CASSFGTGSSNEKLFF.

The chain recombines TRBV20-1 with TRBJ1-1; D unclear. The CDR3 consists of 10 residues. V was pared by 2 bases and J by 11 bases, with 9 bases between. Germline V gives CDR1 DFQATT, CDR2 SNEGSKA (reference sequence). The CDR3 DNA sequence: TGCAGTGCTAGATCGGTGGCGGCTTTCTTT. This sequence encodes CSARSVAAFF.

This clonotype was observed a handful of times. The J gene is TRBJ2-7, the V gene TRBV10-3; D is perhaps TRBD2 (6 bases). This CDR3 is built from 15 residues. V lost 4 bases, J lost 3 bases, and 16 bases lay in between. CDR1 is ENHRY and CDR2 is SYGVKD in the germline V gene. For the CDR3, the DNA is TGTGCCATCAGTGGCGTTGGGACTCTCAACTACGAGCAGTACTTC. It is translated as CAISGVGTLNYEQYF.

CDR3 coding DNA: TGTGCCAGCAGCCCGGGGAGGCGATGGACTGAAGCTTTCTTT. It codes for CASSPGRRWTEAFF. The chain combines TRBV5-6 with TRBJ1-1; D is uncertain. Per the germline V gene, CDR1 is SGHDT and CDR2 is YYEEEE. Trimming took off 4 bases at V and 5 bases at J, with 15 bases between the two ends. This CDR3 comprises 14 residues.

This clonotype showed up just a few times. The chain uses TRBV6-2 or TRBV6-3 and TRBJ2-2; D is unclear. The V end was cut by 1 base, the J end by 6 bases, with 6 bases between. CDR3 length: 13 residues. Germline V gives CDR1 MNHEY, CDR2 SVGEGT. The CDR3 DNA reads TGTGCCAGCAGTTACTTAGATGCCGGGGAGCTGTTTTTT. Amino acids: CASSYLDAGELFF.

This clonotype showed up just once. The chain has TRBV30 and TRBJ1-6; a possible D gene is TRBD1 (6 bases). Trimming removed 3 bases from V and 12 bases from J, with 15 bases in between. CDR3 length: 13 amino acids. Looked up from germline, CDR1 is GTSNPN and CDR2 is SVGIG (reference sequence). CDR3 sequence: CAWSRDIIRPLHF. In nucleotides, the CDR3 is TGTGCCTGGAGCCGGGACATAATCCGACCCCTCCACTTT.

The chain recombines TRBV10-3 with TRBJ1-6, with D possibly TRBD1 on 6 matching bases. V was shortened by 7 bases and J by 7 bases, with 8 bases between the two germline ends. Germline-derived CDR1 and CDR2 are ENHRY and SYGVKD. This CDR3 spans 12 amino acids. This chain's CDR3 is CAINTGNSPLHF. DNA of the CDR3: TGTGCCATCAACACAGGGAATTCACCCCTCCACTTT.

This clonotype was seen a few times. The chain is built from TRBV20-1 and TRBJ1-1; 9 nucleotides match TRBD1. The junction had 5 bases not matched to a gene; V was cut back by 6 bases and J by 3 bases. This CDR3 has 13 amino acids. Germline loops: CDR1 DFQATT, CDR2 SNEGSKA (reference sequence). The CDR3 DNA is TGCAGTGCCCGAGACAGGGGGTACACTGAAGCTTTCTTT. The encoded protein is CSARDRGYTEAFF.

The chain links TRBV4-1 to TRBJ2-1; 9 nucleotides match TRBD2. V was pared by 1 base and J by 3 bases, with 4 bases of the junction left unmatched. This CDR3 comprises 16 residues. Germline-derived CDR1 and CDR2 are MGHRA and YSYEKL. The CDR3 DNA sequence: TGCGCCAGCAGCCAAGCTAGCGGGGTATTCTACAATGAGCAGTTCTTC. As protein: CASSQASGVFYNEQFF.

The V call is TRBV28, the J call TRBJ1-1; tentatively, D is TRBD1 (5 bases). V lost 2 bases, J lost 11 bases, and 9 bases lay in between. CDR3 size: 11 residues. Germline V CDR1 and CDR2: MDHEN, SYDVKM. The CDR3 region has the DNA TGTGCCAGCAGTTTAGCGGGGACTGCTTTCTTT. This sequence encodes CASSLAGTAFF.

This clonotype has only a few counts. The gene calls are TRBV20-1 and TRBJ2-3, with 10 bases that match TRBD2. The junction had 14 bases not matched to a gene; V was cut back by 5 bases and J by 6 bases. CDR1 DFQATT and CDR2 SNEGSKA come from the germline V gene (reference sequence). This CDR3 contains 16 residues. The CDR3 protein is CSAETPSGRARDTQYF. The CDR3 DNA follows: TGCAGTGCTGAGACCCCTAGCGGGAGAGCACGGGATACGCAGTATTTT.

DNA of the CDR3: TGTGCCAGCAGCTCGTACAGGGAAACCGCCTACGAGCAGTACTTC. Its protein is CASSSYRETAYEQYF. The gene calls are TRBV5-8 and TRBJ2-7; TRBD1 might be the D (6 bases). The CDR3 totals 15 residues. Germline V gives CDR1 SGHTS, CDR2 YDEGEE. The V end lost 3 bases, the J end lost 2 bases, and 15 bases lay between the germline ends.

V gene TRBV7-9 combines with J gene TRBJ2-7; TRBD2 agrees at 8 bases. CDR3 length: 17 amino acids. Losses at the gene ends were 5 bases for V and 6 bases for J; bases not matched to a gene: 18. Per germline, CDR1 SEHNR and CDR2 FQNEAQ (reference sequence). As DNA, the CDR3 is TGTGCCAGCAGCCCCCGGGGTGACGGGAGGGCCTTTCTCGAGCAGTACTTC. Its protein product is CASSPRGDGRAFLEQYF. Combining the CDR3 with reference TRBV7-9 and TRBJ2-7 gives the whole variable domain DTGVSQNPRHKITKRGQNVTFRCDPISEHNRLYWYRQTLGQGPEFLTYFQNEAQLEKSRLLSDRFSAERPKGSFSTLEIQRTEQGDSAMYLCASSPRGDGRAFLEQYFGPGTRLTVT.

The chain carries TRBV20-1 and TRBJ2-7; D ambiguous. This CDR3 contains 12 residues. Per germline, CDR1 DFQATT and CDR2 SNEGSKA (reference sequence). Trimming took 7 bases from V and 0 from J, leaving 10 bases between them. CDR3 sequence reads: CSGRRSSYEQYF. For the CDR3, the DNA is TGCAGTGGCCGCCGTAGCTCCTACGAGCAGTACTTC.

The CDR3 is CASSPSVKLGEQFF. In DNA, the CDR3 is TGTGCCAGCAGCCCCTCGGTGAAACTAGGGGAGCAGTTCTTC. The chain carries TRBV7-7 and TRBJ2-1; D possibly corresponds to TRBD2 (5 bases). CDR1 is SSHAT and CDR2 is FNYEAQ in the germline V gene (reference sequence). Deletions cut 5 bases from V and 10 bases from J, with 18 bases between. The CDR3 totals 14 residues.

This clonotype has only a few counts. The rearrangement joins TRBV7-2 to TRBJ2-7; 9 bases match TRBD1. The CDR3 is 13 residues long. After removal of 3 bases from V and 3 bases from J, the junction contained 0 bases not matched to a gene. CDR1 and CDR2 (germline): SGHTA, FQGNSA. This chain's CDR3 is CASSLTGGYEQYF. In DNA, the CDR3 is TGTGCCAGCAGCTTGACAGGGGGCTACGAGCAGTACTTC.

The chain has TRBV15 and TRBJ1-2; no reliable D call. The length of the CDR3 is 15 residues. Trimming cost V 0 bases and J 4 bases, with 12 bases left between them. Germline V gives CDR1 LNHNV, CDR2 YYDKDF (reference sequence). The CDR3: CATSRDLDGLYGYTF. In DNA form, the CDR3 reads TGTGCCACCAGCAGAGATCTTGACGGACTCTATGGCTACACCTTC.

This clonotype came up a few times. This chain connects TRBV7-9 to TRBJ2-7, with 10 bases fitting TRBD1. The CDR3 spans 15 residues. Germline V gene sequence: CDR1 SEHNR, CDR2 FQNEAQ (reference sequence). Germline trimming cut 5 bases from V and 2 bases from J; bases unmatched to any gene: 6. In DNA, the CDR3 is TGTGCCAGCAGCCTACCGGGACAGGGGCCCTACGAGCAGTACTTC. Encoded protein: CASSLPGQGPYEQYF.

The sample holds a few counts of this clonotype. The rearrangement joins TRBV4-2 to TRBJ1-2, with D possibly being TRBD1 (5 bases). V shed 1 base and J shed 2 bases, with 17 bases lying between them. This CDR3 region has 17 residues. CDR1 is LGHNA and CDR2 is YNFKEQ in the germline V gene. CDR3 residues: CASSQATVTDYNYGYTF. In DNA, the CDR3 is TGTGCCAGCAGCCAAGCGACAGTAACCGACTACAACTATGGCTACACCTTC.

There are a few counts of this clonotype. This chain uses TRBV20-1 with TRBJ2-1, with 7 bases lining up with TRBD1. This CDR3 is built from 11 residues. Per the germline V gene, CDR1 is DFQATT and CDR2 is SNEGSKA (reference sequence). J gave up 10 bases and V 3 bases, and 3 bases lay outside the gene matches. CDR3 DNA: TGCAGTGCTAGGCCGACAGGGGAGCAGTTCTTC. Amino acid sequence: CSARPTGEQFF.

The chain employs TRBV12-3 or TRBV12-4 and TRBJ1-5; D might be TRBD1 (6 bases). The CDR3 has 14 residues. The V and J ends lost 5 bases and 3 bases respectively, with 11 bases between them. DNA of the CDR3: TGTGCCAGCAGTACCTCAGGGGCCAATCAGCCCCAGCATTTT. Protein product: CASSTSGANQPQHF.

This rearrangement joins TRBV18 to TRBJ1-4; no firm D call. The V and J ends lost 3 bases and 7 bases respectively, with 6 bases between them. CDR1 is KGHSH, CDR2 LQKENI, per germline. The CDR3 totals 12 residues. DNA for the CDR3: TGTGCCAGCTCACCGGGCCGTGAAAAACTGTTTTTT. Translation gives CASSPGREKLFF.

The sample holds a few counts of this clonotype. V and J are TRBV4-3 and TRBJ2-2; D might be TRBD1 or TRBD2, each matching 5 bases. The CDR3 has 13 amino acids. Trimming took 4 bases from V and 6 from J, leaving 9 bases between them. In germline, CDR1 is LGHNA, CDR2 YSLEER. CDR3 DNA: TGCGCCAGCAGCCCTCCGGGGCCCGGGGAGCTGTTTTTT. This translates into CASSPPGPGELFF.